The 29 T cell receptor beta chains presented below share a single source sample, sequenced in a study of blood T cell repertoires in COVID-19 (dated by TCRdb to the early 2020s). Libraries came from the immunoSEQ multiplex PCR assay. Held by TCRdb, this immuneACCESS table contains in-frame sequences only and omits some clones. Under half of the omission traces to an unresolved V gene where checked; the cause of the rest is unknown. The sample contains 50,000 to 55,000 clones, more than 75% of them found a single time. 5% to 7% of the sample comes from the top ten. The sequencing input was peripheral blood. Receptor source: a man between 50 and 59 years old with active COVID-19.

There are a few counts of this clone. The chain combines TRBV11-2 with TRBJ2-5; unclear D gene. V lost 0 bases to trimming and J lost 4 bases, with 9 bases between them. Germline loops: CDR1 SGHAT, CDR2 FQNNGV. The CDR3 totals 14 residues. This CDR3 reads CASSLDRPPETQYF. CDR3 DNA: TGTGCCAGCAGCTTAGACAGGCCCCCAGAGACCCAGTACTTC. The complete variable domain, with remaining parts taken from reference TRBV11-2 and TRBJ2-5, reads EAGVAQSPRYKIIEKRQSVAFWCNPISGHATLYWYQQILGQGPKLLIQFQNNGVVDDSQLPKDRFSAERLKGVDSTLKIQPAKLEDSAVYLCASSLDRPPETQYFGPGTRLLVL.

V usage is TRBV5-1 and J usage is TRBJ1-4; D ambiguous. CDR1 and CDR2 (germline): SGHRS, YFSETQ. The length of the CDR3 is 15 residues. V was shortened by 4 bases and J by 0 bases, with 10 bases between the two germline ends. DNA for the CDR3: TGCGCCAGCAGCCCAGGCTCAGCAACTAATGAAAAACTGTTTTTT. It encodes CASSPGSATNEKLFF.

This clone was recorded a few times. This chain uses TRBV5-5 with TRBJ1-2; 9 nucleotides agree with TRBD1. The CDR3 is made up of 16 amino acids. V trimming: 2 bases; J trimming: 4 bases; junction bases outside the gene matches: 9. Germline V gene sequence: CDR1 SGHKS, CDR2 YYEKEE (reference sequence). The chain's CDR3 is CASSFGTGSLIYGYTF. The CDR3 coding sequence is TGTGCCAGCAGCTTCGGGACAGGGTCCTTAATCTATGGCTACACCTTC.

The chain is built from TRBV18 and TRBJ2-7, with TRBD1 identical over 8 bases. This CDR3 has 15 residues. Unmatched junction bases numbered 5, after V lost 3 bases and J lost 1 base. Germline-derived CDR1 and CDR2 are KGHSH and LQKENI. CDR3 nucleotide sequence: TGTGCCAGCTCACCTCTACAGGGGGGTTCCTACGAGCAGTACTTC. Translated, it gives CASSPLQGGSYEQYF.

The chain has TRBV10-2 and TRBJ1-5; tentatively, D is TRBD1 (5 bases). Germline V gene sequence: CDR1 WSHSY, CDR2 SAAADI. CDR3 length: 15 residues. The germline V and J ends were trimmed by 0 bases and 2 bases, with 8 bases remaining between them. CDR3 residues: CASSESGQGNQPQHF. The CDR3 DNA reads TGCGCCAGCAGTGAGTCGGGGCAGGGCAATCAGCCCCAGCATTTT.

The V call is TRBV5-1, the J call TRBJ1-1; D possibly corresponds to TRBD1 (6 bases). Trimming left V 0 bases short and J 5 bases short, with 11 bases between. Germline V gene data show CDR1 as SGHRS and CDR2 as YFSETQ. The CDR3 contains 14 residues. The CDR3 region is CASSLDRVTTEAFF. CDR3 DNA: TGCGCCAGCAGCTTGGACAGGGTGACGACTGAAGCTTTCTTT.

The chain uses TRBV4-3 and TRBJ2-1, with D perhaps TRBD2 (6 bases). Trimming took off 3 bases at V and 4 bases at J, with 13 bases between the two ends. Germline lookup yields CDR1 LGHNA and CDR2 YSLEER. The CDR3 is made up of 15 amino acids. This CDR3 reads CASSQEMGGYNEQFF. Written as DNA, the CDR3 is TGCGCCAGCAGCCAGGAGATGGGGGGATACAATGAGCAGTTCTTC.

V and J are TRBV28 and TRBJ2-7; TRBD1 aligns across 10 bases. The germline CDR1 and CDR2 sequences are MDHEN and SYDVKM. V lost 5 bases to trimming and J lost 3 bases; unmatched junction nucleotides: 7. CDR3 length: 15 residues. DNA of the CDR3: TGTGCCAGCAGTAGGGGGGGACAGGGGTTCTACGAGCAGTACTTC. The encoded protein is CASSRGGQGFYEQYF. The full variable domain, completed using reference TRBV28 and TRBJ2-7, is DVKVTQSSRYLVKRTGEKVFLECVQDMDHENMFWYRQDPGLGLRLIYFSYDVKMKEKGDIPEGYSVSREKKERFSLILESASTNQTSMYLCASSRGGQGFYEQYFGPGTRLTVT.

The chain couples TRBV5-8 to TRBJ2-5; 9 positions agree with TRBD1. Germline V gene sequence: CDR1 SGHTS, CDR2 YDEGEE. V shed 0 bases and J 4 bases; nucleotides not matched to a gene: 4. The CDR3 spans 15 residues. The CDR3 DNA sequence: TGTGCCAGCAGCTTGGCGGGACAGGGTCGAGAGACCCAGTACTTC. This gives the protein CASSLAGQGRETQYF.

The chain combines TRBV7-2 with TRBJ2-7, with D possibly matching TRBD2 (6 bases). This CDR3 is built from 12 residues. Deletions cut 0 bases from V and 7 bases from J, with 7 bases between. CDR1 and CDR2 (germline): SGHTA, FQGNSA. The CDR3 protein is CASSLAGREQYF. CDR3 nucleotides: TGTGCCAGCAGCTTAGCGGGGAGGGAGCAGTACTTC.

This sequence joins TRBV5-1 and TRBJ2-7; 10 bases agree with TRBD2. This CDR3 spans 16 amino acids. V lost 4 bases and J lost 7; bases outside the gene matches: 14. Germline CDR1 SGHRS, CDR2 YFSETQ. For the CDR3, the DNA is TGCGCCAGCAGCCCGAAGGCGGGACTAGCGACGGGGGAGCAGTACTTC. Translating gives CASSPKAGLATGEQYF.

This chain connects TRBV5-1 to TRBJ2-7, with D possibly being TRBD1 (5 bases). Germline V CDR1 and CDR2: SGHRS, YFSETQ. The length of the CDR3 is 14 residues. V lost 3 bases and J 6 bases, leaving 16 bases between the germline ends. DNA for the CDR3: TGCGCCAGCAGCTCCCCAGGGCCCGGTCGCGAGCAGTACTTC. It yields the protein CASSSPGPGREQYF.

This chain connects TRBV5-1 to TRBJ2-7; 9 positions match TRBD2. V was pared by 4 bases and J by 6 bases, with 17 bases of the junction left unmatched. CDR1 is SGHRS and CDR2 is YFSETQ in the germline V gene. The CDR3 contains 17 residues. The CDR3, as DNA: TGCGCCAGCAGCCCCCTGGTGGGCGGGGGGGGAAGTGGCGAGCAGTACTTC. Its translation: CASSPLVGGGGSGEQYF.

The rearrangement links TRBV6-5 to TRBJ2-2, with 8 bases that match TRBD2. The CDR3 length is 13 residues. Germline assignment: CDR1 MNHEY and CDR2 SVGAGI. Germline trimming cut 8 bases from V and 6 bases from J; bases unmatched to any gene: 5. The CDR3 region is CASSQLAAGELFF. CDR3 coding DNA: TGTGCCAGCTCTCAACTAGCGGCCGGGGAGCTGTTTTTT.

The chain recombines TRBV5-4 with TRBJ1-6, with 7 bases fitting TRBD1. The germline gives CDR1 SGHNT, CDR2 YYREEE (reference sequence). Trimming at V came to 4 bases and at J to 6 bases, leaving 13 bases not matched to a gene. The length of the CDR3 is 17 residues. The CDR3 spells CASSQRDSPRTNSPLHF. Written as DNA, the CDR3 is TGTGCCAGCAGCCAGAGGGACAGCCCGAGGACTAATTCACCCCTCCACTTT. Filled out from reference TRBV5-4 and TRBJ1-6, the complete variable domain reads ETGVTQSPTHLIKTRGQQVTLRCSSQSGHNTVSWYQQALGQGPQFIFQYYREEENGRGNFPPRFSGLQFPNYSSELNVNALELDDSALYLCASSQRDSPRTNSPLHFGNGTRLTVT.

The CDR3 bases are TGCAGCGTTGAAGGACAGGGGACTGGAAAACTGTTTTTT. It is translated as CSVEGQGTGKLFF. V and J are TRBV29-1 and TRBJ1-4; 8 nucleotides match TRBD1. This CDR3 contains 13 residues. With 1 base clipped from V and 10 bases from J, the junction kept 5 bases outside the gene matches. Germline CDR1 SQVTM, CDR2 ANQGSEA. Drawing the rest from reference TRBV29-1 and TRBJ1-4, the complete variable domain is SAVISQKPSRDICQRGTSLTIQCQVDSQVTMMFWYRQQPGQSLTLIATANQGSEATYESGFVIDKFPISRPNLTFSTLTVSNMSPEDSSIYLCSVEGQGTGKLFFGSGTQLSVL.

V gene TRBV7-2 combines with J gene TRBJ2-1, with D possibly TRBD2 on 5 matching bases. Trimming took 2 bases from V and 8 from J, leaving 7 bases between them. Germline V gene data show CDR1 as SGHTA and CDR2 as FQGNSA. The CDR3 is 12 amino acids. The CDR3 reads CASSLSGYEQFF. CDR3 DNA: TGTGCCAGCAGCTTAAGCGGCTATGAGCAGTTCTTC.

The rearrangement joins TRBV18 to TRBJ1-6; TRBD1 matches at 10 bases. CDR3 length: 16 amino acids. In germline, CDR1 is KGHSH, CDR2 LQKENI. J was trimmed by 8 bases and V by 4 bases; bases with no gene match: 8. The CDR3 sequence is CASSQQPGQGYSPLHF. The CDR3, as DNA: TGTGCCAGCTCACAGCAACCGGGACAGGGGTATTCACCCCTCCACTTT.

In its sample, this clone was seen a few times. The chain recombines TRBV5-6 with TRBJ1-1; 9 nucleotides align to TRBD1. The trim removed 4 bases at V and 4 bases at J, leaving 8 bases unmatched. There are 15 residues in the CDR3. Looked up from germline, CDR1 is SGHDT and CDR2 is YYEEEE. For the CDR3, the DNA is TGTGCCAGCAGCCTTCCTGGACAGGGGAGCACTGAAGCTTTCTTT. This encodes CASSLPGQGSTEAFF.

CDR3 DNA: TGTGCCAGCAGCCAAGGTATTGACAGGGTCTATGGCTACACCTTC. Its protein product is CASSQGIDRVYGYTF. J is TRBJ1-2 and V is TRBV3-1 (or the pseudogene TRBV3-2), with 7 bases matching TRBD1. Germline V CDR1 and CDR2: LGHDT, YNNKEL (reference sequence). The CDR3 is 15 residues long. Germline trimming cut 1 base from V and 4 bases from J; bases unmatched to any gene: 6.

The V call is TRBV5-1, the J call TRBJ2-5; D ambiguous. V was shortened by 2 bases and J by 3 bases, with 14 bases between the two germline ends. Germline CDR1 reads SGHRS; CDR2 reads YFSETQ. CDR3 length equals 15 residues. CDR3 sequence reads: CASSLQPALKETQYF. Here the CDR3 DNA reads TGCGCCAGCAGCTTACAGCCCGCTTTAAAAGAGACCCAGTACTTC. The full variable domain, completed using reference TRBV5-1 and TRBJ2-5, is KAGVTQTPRYLIKTRGQQVTLSCSPISGHRSVSWYQQTPGQGLQFLFEYFSETQRNKGNFPGRFSGRQFSNSRSEMNVSTLELGDSALYLCASSLQPALKETQYFGPGTRLLVL.

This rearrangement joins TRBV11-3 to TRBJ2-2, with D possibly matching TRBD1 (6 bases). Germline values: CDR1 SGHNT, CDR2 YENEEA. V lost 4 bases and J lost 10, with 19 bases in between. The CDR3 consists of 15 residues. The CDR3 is CASSSSGQGNPELFF. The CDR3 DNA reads TGTGCCAGCAGCTCCTCGGGACAAGGCAATCCGGAGCTGTTTTTT. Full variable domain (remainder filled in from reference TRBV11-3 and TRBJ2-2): EAGVVQSPRYKIIEKKQPVAFWCNPISGHNTLYWYLQNLGQGPELLIRYENEEAVDDSQLPKDRFSAERLKGVDSTLKIQPAELGDSAVYLCASSSSGQGNPELFFGEGSRLTVL.

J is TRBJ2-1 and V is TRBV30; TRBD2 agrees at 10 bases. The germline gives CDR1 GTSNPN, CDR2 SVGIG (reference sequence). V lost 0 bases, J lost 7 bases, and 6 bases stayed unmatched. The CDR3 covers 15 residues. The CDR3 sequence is CAWSVDPSGGNEQFF. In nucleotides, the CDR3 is TGTGCCTGGAGTGTGGATCCTAGCGGGGGTAATGAGCAGTTCTTC.

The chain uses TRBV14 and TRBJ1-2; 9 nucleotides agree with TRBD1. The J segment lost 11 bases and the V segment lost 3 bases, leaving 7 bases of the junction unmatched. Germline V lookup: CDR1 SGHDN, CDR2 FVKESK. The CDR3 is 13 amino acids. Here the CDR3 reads CASSHEGQGRYTF. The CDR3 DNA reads TGTGCCAGCAGCCACGAGGGACAGGGAAGATACACCTTC.

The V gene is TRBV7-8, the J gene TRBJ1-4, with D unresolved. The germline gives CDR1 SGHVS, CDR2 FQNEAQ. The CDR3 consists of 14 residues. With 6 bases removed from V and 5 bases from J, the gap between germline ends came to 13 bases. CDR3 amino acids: CASRRLPRNEKLFF. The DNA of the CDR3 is TGTGCCAGCAGGAGACTCCCGAGGAATGAAAAACTGTTTTTT.

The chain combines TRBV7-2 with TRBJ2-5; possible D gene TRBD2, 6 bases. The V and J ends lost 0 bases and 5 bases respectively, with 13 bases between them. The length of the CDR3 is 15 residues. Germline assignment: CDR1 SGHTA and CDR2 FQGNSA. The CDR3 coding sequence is TGTGCCAGCAGCTTAGCGGGGCGGGGTTCTGAGACCCAGTACTTC. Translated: CASSLAGRGSETQYF.

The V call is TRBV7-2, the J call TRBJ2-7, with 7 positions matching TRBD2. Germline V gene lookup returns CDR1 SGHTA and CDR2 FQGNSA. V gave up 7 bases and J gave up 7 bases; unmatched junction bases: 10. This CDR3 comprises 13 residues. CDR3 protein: CASKSGGSREQYF. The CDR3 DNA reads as TGTGCCAGCAAATCCGGGGGGTCTAGGGAGCAGTACTTC.

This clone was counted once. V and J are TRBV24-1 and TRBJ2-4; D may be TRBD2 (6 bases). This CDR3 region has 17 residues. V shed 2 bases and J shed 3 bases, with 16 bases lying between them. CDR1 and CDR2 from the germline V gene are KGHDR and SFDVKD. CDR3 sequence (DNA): TGTGCCACCAGTGATTCCAGGGAGGACTGGGGCAAAAACATTCAGTACTTC. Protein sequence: CATSDSREDWGKNIQYF.

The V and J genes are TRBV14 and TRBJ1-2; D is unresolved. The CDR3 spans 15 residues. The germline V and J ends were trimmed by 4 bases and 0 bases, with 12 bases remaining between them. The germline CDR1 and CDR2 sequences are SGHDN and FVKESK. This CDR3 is CASSPTRLTNYGYTF. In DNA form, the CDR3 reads TGTGCCAGCAGCCCCACACGCCTCACTAACTATGGCTACACCTTC.